This T cell receptor (beta chain) derives from a study of OX40 agonist ivuxolimab in advanced cancers. Study context: Previous treatment with anti-PD-1, anti-PD-L1 or anti-CTLA-4 therapy was allowed; under 50% had received some.

The V end was cut by 0 bases, the J end by 1 base, with 8 bases between. Germline loops: CDR1 SGHNT, CDR2 YYREEE (reference sequence). This CDR3 spans 14 amino acids. This clone came up once. Data came from immunoSEQ multiplex PCR; TCRdb stores just in-frame clones and leaves some out. The sample contains tens of thousands of clones, around 82% of which appear only once. The receptor was derived from an adult with an advanced solid tumor such as melanoma, head and neck, liver or kidney cancer. The chain couples TRBV5-4 to TRBJ2-7; unclear D gene. This sample comprised CD4+ or CD8+ T cells sorted from blood, obtained in a trial of the OX40 agonist ivuxolimab. This chain's CDR3 is CASSLVVSSYEQYF. In DNA, the CDR3 is TGTGCCAGCAGCTTGGTGGTCAGTTCCTACGAGCAGTACTTC.